The 5 T cell receptor beta chains in this list originate from one sample, sequenced in a study of T cell responses to AZD1222 COVID-19 vaccine. Assay used: immunoSEQ multiplex PCR; TCRdb lists only in-frame clones, some missing. The sample has about 180,000 clones, around nine tenths seen once. This material consisted of peripheral blood, taken 28 days after the second AZD1222 dose. Receptor source: an adult who received the AZD1222 COVID-19 vaccine.

In its sample, this clone was seen a few times. The V and J genes are TRBV5-1 and TRBJ2-7; D uncertain. This CDR3 spans 14 amino acids. V was shortened by 4 bases and J by 3 bases, with 14 bases between the two germline ends. The germline V gene encodes CDR1 SGHRS and CDR2 YFSETQ. CDR3 sequence reads: CASSPLDQFYEQYF. CDR3 coding DNA: TGCGCCAGCAGCCCCCTGGACCAGTTCTACGAGCAGTACTTC.

V and J are TRBV7-7 and TRBJ2-2; D unclear. The germline V gene encodes CDR1 SSHAT and CDR2 FNYEAQ (reference sequence). CDR3 length: 15 residues. Trimming stripped 5 bases from V and 3 bases from J, with 13 bases between. CDR3 protein: CASSLRNLDTGELFF. DNA of the CDR3: TGTGCCAGCAGCCTAAGGAACCTCGACACCGGGGAGCTGTTTTTT.

The chain combines TRBV7-9 with TRBJ2-7, with 7 bases that match TRBD1. The length of the CDR3 is 12 residues. Germline V gives CDR1 SEHNR, CDR2 FQNEAQ (reference sequence). Trimming removed 3 bases from V and 6 bases from J; junction bases left unmatched: 2. The CDR3 spells CASSFRQGEQYF. The CDR3 DNA follows: TGTGCCAGCAGCTTCAGACAGGGCGAGCAGTACTTC.

The rearrangement uses TRBV6-6 and TRBJ1-1, with TRBD1 identical over 9 bases. This CDR3 comprises 16 residues. V trimming: 8 bases; J trimming: 0 bases; junction bases outside the gene matches: 10. In germline, CDR1 is MNHNY, CDR2 SVGAGI (reference sequence). CDR3 amino acids: CASGRDRAPLNTEAFF. CDR3 bases: TGTGCCAGCGGCCGGGACAGGGCCCCATTGAACACTGAAGCTTTCTTT.

The chain is built from TRBV9 and TRBJ1-6; 7 bases map to TRBD1. The V segment lost 0 bases and the J segment 6 bases; nucleotides outside the gene matches: 3. The CDR3 is 15 residues long. The germline V gene has CDR1 SGDLS and CDR2 YYNGEE. Here the CDR3 reads CASSVGQGGNSPLHF. CDR3 nucleotides: TGTGCCAGCAGCGTAGGGCAGGGGGGTAATTCACCCCTCCACTTT.